Sequencing of this T cell receptor (beta chain) was carried out in a study of CD8 T cells in Susac syndrome. At the level of the study: Blood was drawn from Susac syndrome patients while they were therapy-naive, on corticosteroids, or on intravenous immunoglobulin alone.

This clonotype occurred once. Reverse transcription of 0.5 to 1 ug RNA was carried out with random hexamers. TCRdb reprocessed the immunoSEQ multiplex PCR reads with MiXCR, giving one entry per CDR3 protein. There are about 82,000 distinct CDR3 sequences in the sample; around 96% occur only once, and about 0.65% lies in the top ten. The source of this sequence is a human donor with Susac syndrome. Sequencing was performed on CD8+ T cells from PBMCs.

CDR3 nucleotide sequence: TGTGCCACCAGCAGAGAAGGGACTAATTCACCCCTCCACTTT. Its protein is CATSREGTNSPLHF. This chain joins TRBV15 and TRBJ1-6, with a possible D match to TRBD1 (5 bases). The CDR3 consists of 14 residues. From germline, CDR1 is LNHNV and CDR2 YYDKDF (reference sequence). V lost 0 bases and J lost 6, with 6 bases in between.